Listed below are T cell receptor beta chains from one sample, sequenced in a study of blood T cell repertoires in COVID-19. The assay was immunoSEQ multiplex PCR, and TCRdb's table has in-frame clones only and misses some. The sample lists just under 300,000 clones, 70% to 90% occurring once. What was sequenced was peripheral blood. Receptors were obtained from a man between 65 and 80 years old with acute or convalescent COVID-19. Both conserved end residues are part of each CDR3.

V,J,CDR3
TRBV28,TRBJ2-7,CASSYPGQSYEQYF
TRBV5-1,TRBJ2-1,CASRTAQGNNEQFF
TRBV4-3,TRBJ2-1,CASSHPTSGRHEQFF
TRBV15,TRBJ1-4,CATSRGQGGHNEKLFF
TRBV3-1/TRBV3-2,TRBJ1-2,CASKESRGLGGYTF
TRBV28,TRBJ2-1,CASSLAGQNYNEQFF
TRBV3-1/TRBV3-2,TRBJ2-3,CASSQGRGTDTQYF
TRBV19,TRBJ2-2,CASAGQGATGELFF
TRBV4-1,TRBJ1-5,CASSRTTGVEQPQHF
TRBV15,TRBJ1-5,CATSRDKYQPQHF
TRBV5-1,TRBJ2-7,CASSLGLAGGDYEQYF
TRBV27,TRBJ1-5,CASRVNAIYSNQPQHF
TRBV6-2/TRBV6-3,TRBJ2-7,CASSYEAGRTYEQYF
TRBV10-3,TRBJ2-3,CAIAPSLGTDTQYF
TRBV19,TRBJ2-7,CASSQQGYEQYF
TRBV21-1,TRBJ2-2,CASSKGWASGRFTGELFF
TRBV30,TRBJ1-2,CAWRPGTGADGYTF
TRBV5-1,TRBJ1-2,CASSLRRAYYGYTF
TRBV5-1,TRBJ2-3,CASSLGTSGASDTQYF
TRBV28,TRBJ2-4,CASIDTGGFQYF
TRBV9,TRBJ2-2,CASSVLQGSTGELFF
TRBV28,TRBJ2-1,CASFSNGGQFF
TRBV4-1,TRBJ2-4,CASSQGEEILAKNIQYF
TRBV29-1,TRBJ2-6,CSVEAGVGANVLTF
TRBV7-2,TRBJ2-5,CASSLGVGGETQYF
TRBV10-3,TRBJ2-2,CAISQDGGYTGELFF
TRBV5-1,TRBJ2-3,CASSLVGTGGRSSTDTQYF
TRBV11-2,TRBJ1-6,CASSRDSQVSPLHF
TRBV6-2/TRBV6-3,TRBJ2-3,CASSEWGRRDTQYF
TRBV2,TRBJ2-5,CASSAGTEETQYF
TRBV28,TRBJ1-1,CASSLFKTGVMNTEAFF
TRBV7-4,TRBJ1-4,CASSFNRVVEKLFF
TRBV21-1,TRBJ1-5,CASSKGCGGMRNQPQHF
TRBV7-9,TRBJ1-1,CASSIQGADTEAFF
TRBV7-2,TRBJ2-3,CASSPDRMQQDTQYF
TRBV10-3,TRBJ2-1,CAISVGGGREQFF
TRBV7-2,TRBJ1-1,CASSLRGTEAFF
TRBV7-2,TRBJ1-2,CASSPGTSNYGYTF
TRBV6-2/TRBV6-3,TRBJ1-5,CASSYSRDRGAYSNQPQHF